This TCR beta chain was observed in a study of beta chain features in type 1 diabetes. Regarding the study as a whole: When Type 1 diabetes patients were examined, their TCRB CDR3s proved moderately but significantly shorter in all four CD4+ subsets.

With respect to this clone: Its antigen is unknown.

The CDR3 spans 15 residues. The V gene lost 1 base and the J gene lost 5 bases, with 13 bases spanning the gap. Per the germline V gene, CDR1 is MGHRA and CDR2 is YSYEKL. As every portion of the isolated RNA was reverse transcribed, the sequencing read expressed TCRB transcripts. This table comes from immunoSEQ multiplex PCR, and its TCRdb copy is limited to in-frame clones, with some not included. The sample has about 660,000 clones, more than 13% seen once. This TCR derives from a man in his late teens or twenties with type 1 diabetes. The rearrangement joins TRBV4-1 to TRBJ2-3; D may be TRBD1 (5 bases). The sequenced sample was naive CD4+ T cells from blood. CDR3 loop: CASSQVGLGRDTQYF. The CDR3 nucleotides read TGCGCCAGCAGCCAAGTGGGGCTAGGTCGAGATACGCAGTATTTT.